This paragraph covers one TCR beta chain sequence. TCRdb fed the PCR reads into MiXCR, producing one record per CDR3 protein. The sample yields some 23,000 distinct CDR3 sequences, around half seen once. The patients had localized lung adenocarcinoma, a non-small cell subtype. Germline values: CDR1 MNHNS, CDR2 SASEGT. Trimming took off 3 bases at V and 9 bases at J, with 25 bases between the two ends. The length of the CDR3 is 17 residues. This sample was taken from a study of CD4 and CD8 cells across lung adenocarcinoma regions. The rearrangement joins TRBV6-1 to TRBJ2-3; D assignment may be TRBD1 or TRBD2 (5 bases each). Sequencing was performed on CD8+ T cells from the center of a lung tumor. The receptor comes from a male donor with lung adenocarcinoma. The CD4 and CD8 labels of this study may be unreliable. CDR3 amino acids: CASSEGFERGEQETQYF. CDR3 bases: TGTGCCAGCAGTGAGGGGTTCGAGAGGGGTGAGCAAGAGACGCAGTATTTT.